This TCR beta chain originates from a study of cytomegalovirus exposure and HLA in healthy donors. Study-level results: Subsequent analysis found a tendency for first-cohort TCR clusters to co-occur within the 120 or so validation repertoires. Altogether, 150 to 200 TCR beta chains were recorded as cytomegalovirus-associated.

A remark on this clone: Its antigen is not identified.

TCRdb keeps only in-frame clones here, not all; method: immunoSEQ multiplex PCR. The sample has 70,000 or so clones, less than 95% seen once. CDR1 and CDR2 (germline): SEHNR, FQNEAQ (reference sequence). The V and J ends lost 2 bases and 6 bases, in that order; junction bases with no gene match: 3. The CDR3 is 13 residues long. Sequenced: PBMCs. The chain couples TRBV7-9 to TRBJ1-1, with 7 bases fitting TRBD1. This sequence was found in a woman between 18 and 30 years old in good health and CMV-seropositive. CDR3 in DNA: TGTGCCAGCAGCTTACCCGACAGGGCTGAAGCTTTCTTT. As protein: CASSLPDRAEAFF.